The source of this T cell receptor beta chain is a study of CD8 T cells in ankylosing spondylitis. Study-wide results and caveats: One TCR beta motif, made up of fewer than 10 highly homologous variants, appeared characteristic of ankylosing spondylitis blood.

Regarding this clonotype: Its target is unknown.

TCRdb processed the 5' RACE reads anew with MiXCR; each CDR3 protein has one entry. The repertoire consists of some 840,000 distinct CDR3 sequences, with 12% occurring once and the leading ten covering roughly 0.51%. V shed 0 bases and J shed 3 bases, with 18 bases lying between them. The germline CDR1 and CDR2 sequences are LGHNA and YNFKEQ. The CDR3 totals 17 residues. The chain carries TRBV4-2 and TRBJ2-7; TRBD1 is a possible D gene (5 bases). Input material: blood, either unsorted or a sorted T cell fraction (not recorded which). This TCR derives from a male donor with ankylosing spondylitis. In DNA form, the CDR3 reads TGTGCCAGCAGCCAAGATGGTCTTCAGGGTTTCGGCTACGAGCAGTACTTC. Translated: CASSQDGLQGFGYEQYF.